The clone carrying this TCR beta chain has at least ten counts. The data were obtained in a study of regulatory T cells in long-lasting Graves disease. Researchers made TCR beta libraries by using iRepertoire HTBI primers and running Arm-PCR on CDR3 regions. TCRdb reanalysed the multiplex PCR reads using MiXCR and keeps one entry per CDR3 protein. This sample has about 220,000 distinct CDR3 sequences, with roughly 19% found just once. The time point was: newly diagnosed GD, antithyroid drugs for less than 3 months. PBMC-derived RNA was used for the TCR library. Between the trimmed V and J ends, which lost 3 bases and 6 bases, there was a span of 15 bases. CDR3 length: 14 residues. Germline V lookup: CDR1 DFQATT, CDR2 SNEGSKA (reference sequence). The sample was also reused in another study, on T cells in Graves' hyperthyroidism and ophthalmopathy. That study adds: If no ophthalmopathy progression occurred within 18 months, Graves' hyperthyroidism was stable.

This chain joins TRBV20-1 and TRBJ1-5; possible D gene TRBD1, 6 bases. This specimen was peripheral blood mononuclear cells (PBMCs), taken at new diagnosis, from a patient treated with antithyroid drugs. The sequence was collected from a woman younger than 45 with Graves disease. CDR3 sequence: CSARPGGIGQPQHF. CDR3 nucleotide sequence: TGCAGTGCTAGGCCGGGGGGCATCGGTCAGCCCCAGCATTTT.